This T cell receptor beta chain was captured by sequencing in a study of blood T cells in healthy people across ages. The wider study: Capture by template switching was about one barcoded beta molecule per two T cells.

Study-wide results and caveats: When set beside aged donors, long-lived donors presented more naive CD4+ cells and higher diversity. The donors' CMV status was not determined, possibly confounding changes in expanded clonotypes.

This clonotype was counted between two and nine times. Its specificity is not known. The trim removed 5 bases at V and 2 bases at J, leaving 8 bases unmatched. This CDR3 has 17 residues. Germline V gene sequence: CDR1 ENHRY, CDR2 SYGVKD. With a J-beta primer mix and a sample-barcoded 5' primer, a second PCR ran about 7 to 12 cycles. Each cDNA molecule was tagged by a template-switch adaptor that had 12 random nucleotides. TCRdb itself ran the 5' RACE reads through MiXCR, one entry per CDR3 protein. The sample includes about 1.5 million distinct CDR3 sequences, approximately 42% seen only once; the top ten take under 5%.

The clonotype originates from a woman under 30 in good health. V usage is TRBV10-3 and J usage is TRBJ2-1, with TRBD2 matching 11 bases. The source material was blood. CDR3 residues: CAISTYYSGRAYNEQFF. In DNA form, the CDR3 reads TGTGCCATCAGTACCTATTATAGCGGGAGGGCCTACAATGAGCAGTTCTTC.